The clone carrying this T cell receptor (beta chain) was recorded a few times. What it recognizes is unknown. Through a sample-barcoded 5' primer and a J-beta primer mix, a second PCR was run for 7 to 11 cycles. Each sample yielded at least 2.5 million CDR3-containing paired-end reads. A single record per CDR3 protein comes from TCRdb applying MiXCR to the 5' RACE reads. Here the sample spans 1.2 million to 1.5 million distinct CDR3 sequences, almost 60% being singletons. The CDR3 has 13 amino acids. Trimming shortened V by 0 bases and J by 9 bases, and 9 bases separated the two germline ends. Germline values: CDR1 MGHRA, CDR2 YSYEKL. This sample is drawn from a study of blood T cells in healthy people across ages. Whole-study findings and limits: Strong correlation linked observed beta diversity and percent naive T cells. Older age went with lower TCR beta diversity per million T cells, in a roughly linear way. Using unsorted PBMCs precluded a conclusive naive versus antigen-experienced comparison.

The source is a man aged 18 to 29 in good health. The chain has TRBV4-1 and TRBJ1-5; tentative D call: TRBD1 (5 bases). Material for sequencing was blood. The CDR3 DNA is TGCGCCAGCAGCCAAGAGGGGGTGCGGCCCCAGCATTTT. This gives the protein CASSQEGVRPQHF.